Shown below are 18 T cell receptor beta chains from a single sample sequenced in a study of monozygotic twins with inflammatory bowel disease. From the 5' RACE reads, TCRdb lists one entry per CDR3 protein and no DNA. Across more than 85,000 distinct CDR3 sequences, the top ten clones capture approximately 13% of the sample. The sample consisted of blood. These TCRs come from a human donor with ulcerative colitis or Crohn's disease, or a healthy co-twin of an affected twin (not recorded which).

This chain links TRBV5-1 with TRBJ1-4. The CDR3 sequence is 14 residues long. Germline loops: CDR1 SGHRS, CDR2 YFSETQ. The CDR3 sequence: CASSLGQEGEKLFF. The whole variable domain, filled in from reference TRBV5-1 and TRBJ1-4, reads KAGVTQTPRYLIKTRGQQVTLSCSPISGHRSVSWYQQTPGQGLQFLFEYFSETQRNKGNFPGRFSGRQFSNSRSEMNVSTLELGDSALYLCASSLGQEGEKLFFGSGTQLSVL.

J is TRBJ1-4 and V is TRBV6-5; lacking DNA, the TRBD1 call made by TCRdb goes unchecked. Germline CDR1 reads MNHEY; CDR2 reads SVGAGI. The CDR3 covers 14 residues. The chain's CDR3 is CASTSGGRDEKLFF.

The chain combines TRBV29-1 with TRBJ1-1; checking the TCRdb D call of TRBD1 is not possible without DNA. There are 13 residues in the CDR3. Germline-derived CDR1 and CDR2 are SQVTM and ANQGSEA. CDR3 amino acids: CSVLTGGDTEAFF.

V is TRBV20-1 and J is TRBJ1-4. Looked up from germline, CDR1 is DFQATT and CDR2 is SNEGSKA (reference sequence). This CDR3 is 12 amino acids long. The CDR3 loop reads CSARMQNEKLFF.

The chain links TRBV4-3 to TRBJ2-2; TCRdb names TRBD1, which stays unverified in the absence of DNA. The CDR3 loop spans 15 amino acids. Germline lookup yields CDR1 LGHNA and CDR2 YSLEER. The CDR3 loop reads CASSRLPQGTGELFF.

This sequence joins TRBV5-1 and TRBJ2-7; TCRdb proposes TRBD1, but this gene call is untestable without DNA. Germline V lookup: CDR1 SGHRS, CDR2 YFSETQ. There are 14 residues in the CDR3. CDR3 region: CASSFGTDYYEQYF.

J is TRBJ1-3 and V is TRBV3-1; TCRdb's D gene call, TRBD1, goes unchecked for lack of DNA. Looked up from germline, CDR1 is LGHDT and CDR2 is YNNKEL (reference sequence). The CDR3 runs to 16 residues. CDR3 sequence: CASSQDLSGDRNTIYF.

The rearrangement links TRBV28 to TRBJ2-1; TCRdb gives TRBD1 as the D gene, but with no DNA this cannot be confirmed. The CDR3 sequence is 13 residues long. Germline V gives CDR1 MDHEN, CDR2 SYDVKM. CDR3 protein: CASSGNLGLGQFF.

J is TRBJ2-3 and V is TRBV11-2. Looked up from germline, CDR1 is SGHAT and CDR2 is FQNNGV. This CDR3 comprises 13 residues. The CDR3 loop is CASSLEFEDTQYF.

This chain links TRBV29-1 with TRBJ1-5; with no DNA, the TCRdb D assignment of TRBD1 cannot be verified. The CDR3 runs 13 residues. Germline loops: CDR1 SQVTM, CDR2 ANQGSEA. This CDR3 reads CSVGDINNQPQHF.

This sequence joins TRBV6-5 and TRBJ2-7; there is no DNA to check the TCRdb D call of TRBD1. CDR1 is MNHEY and CDR2 is SVGAGI in the germline V gene. The CDR3 consists of 12 residues. The CDR3 sequence is CASSSTGDEQYF.

The chain is built from TRBV20-1 and TRBJ1-5; the D gene TCRdb calls, TRBD1, cannot be checked with no DNA. Germline lookup yields CDR1 DFQATT and CDR2 SNEGSKA (reference sequence). This CDR3 is 15 amino acids long. CDR3 protein: CSAKTGPYSNQPQHF.

The V gene is TRBV7-8, the J gene TRBJ1-5; TCRdb's D call of TRBD1 is untestable without DNA. Germline CDR1 SGHVS, CDR2 FQNEAQ. The CDR3 is made up of 15 amino acids. The CDR3 loop is CASSLGTGPEGPQHF.

The chain links TRBV15 to TRBJ2-5; TCRdb's D gene call, TRBD1, goes unchecked for lack of DNA. The germline gives CDR1 LNHNV, CDR2 YYDKDF (reference sequence). This CDR3 has 13 amino acids. This CDR3 is CATSRGDSETQYF.

The chain has TRBV20-1 and TRBJ1-1; lacking DNA, the TRBD1 call made by TCRdb goes unchecked. Per the germline V gene, CDR1 is DFQATT and CDR2 is SNEGSKA (reference sequence). The CDR3 runs 15 residues. The CDR3 spells CSAGAGDRGFTEAFF.

Here the CDR3 reads CASSRQGGLSYNEQFF. V usage is TRBV7-3 and J usage is TRBJ2-1; TCRdb gives TRBD1 as the D gene, but with no DNA this cannot be confirmed. Germline values: CDR1 SGHTA, CDR2 FQGTGA. The CDR3 runs to 16 residues.

The chain uses TRBV10-3 and TRBJ1-2; TCRdb picks TRBD1, but there is no DNA to check that call. The CDR3 sequence is 13 residues long. CDR1 ENHRY and CDR2 SYGVKD come from the germline V gene. This CDR3 reads CAISAGTSYGYTF.

V gene TRBV7-9 combines with J gene TRBJ1-2; with no DNA, the TCRdb D assignment of TRBD1 cannot be verified. This CDR3 is 15 amino acids long. CDR1 is SEHNR and CDR2 is FQNEAQ in the germline V gene (reference sequence). The chain's CDR3 is CASSLVQGPVYGYTF.